This T cell receptor (beta chain) originates from a study of blood T cell repertoires in COVID-19. Study in general: In each case, the material was cDNA or gDNA derived from T cells, B-cell-depleted T cells, or PBMCs.

In the authors' workflow: Amplification of reference gene primers was used by the study to estimate nucleated cell counts. Here immunoSEQ multiplex PCR was the method, and the copy in TCRdb shows in-frame clones only, minus some. V and J calls plus clone size are reproduced from that table; the DNA served to infer D and trimming. The sample holds a few hundred thousand clones, roughly 88% seen once. CDR3 length: 13 amino acids. V lost 7 bases and J lost 5; bases outside the gene matches: 5. The rearrangement joins TRBV12-3 or TRBV12-4 to TRBJ1-1; 9 bases align to TRBD1. The sample comprised peripheral blood. This clonotype was obtained from a woman aged 45-65 years with COVID-19, enrolled during active disease. The CDR3 DNA follows: TGTGCCAGCATTAGGGACAGGGTAACTGAAGCTTTCTTT. Its translation: CASIRDRVTEAFF.